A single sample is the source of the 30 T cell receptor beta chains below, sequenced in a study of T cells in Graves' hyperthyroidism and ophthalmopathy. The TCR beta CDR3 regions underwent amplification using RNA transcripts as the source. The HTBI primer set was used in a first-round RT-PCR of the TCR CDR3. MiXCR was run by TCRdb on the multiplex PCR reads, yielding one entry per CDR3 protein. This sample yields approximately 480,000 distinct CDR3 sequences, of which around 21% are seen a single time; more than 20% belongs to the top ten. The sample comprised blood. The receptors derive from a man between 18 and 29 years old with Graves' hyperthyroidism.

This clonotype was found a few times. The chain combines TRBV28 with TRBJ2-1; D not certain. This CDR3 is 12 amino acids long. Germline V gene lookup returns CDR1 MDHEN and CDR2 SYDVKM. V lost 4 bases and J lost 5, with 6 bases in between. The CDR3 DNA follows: TGTGCCAGCAGTTCAATCCACAATGAGCAGTTCTTC. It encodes CASSSIHNEQFF.

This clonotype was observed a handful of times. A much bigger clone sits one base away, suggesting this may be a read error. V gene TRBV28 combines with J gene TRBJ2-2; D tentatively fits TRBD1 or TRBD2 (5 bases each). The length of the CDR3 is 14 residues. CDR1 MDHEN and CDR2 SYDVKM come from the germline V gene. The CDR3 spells CASSSGPNTGELCF. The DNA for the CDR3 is TGTGCCAGCAGTTCGGGGCCCAACACCGGGGAGCTGTGTTTT.

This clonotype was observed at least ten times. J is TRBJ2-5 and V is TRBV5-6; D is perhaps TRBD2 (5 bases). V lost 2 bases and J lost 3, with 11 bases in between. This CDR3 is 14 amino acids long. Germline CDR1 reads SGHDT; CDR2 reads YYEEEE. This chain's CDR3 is CASSFTDGKETQYF. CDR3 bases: TGTGCCAGCAGCTTTACCGACGGGAAAGAGACCCAGTACTTC.

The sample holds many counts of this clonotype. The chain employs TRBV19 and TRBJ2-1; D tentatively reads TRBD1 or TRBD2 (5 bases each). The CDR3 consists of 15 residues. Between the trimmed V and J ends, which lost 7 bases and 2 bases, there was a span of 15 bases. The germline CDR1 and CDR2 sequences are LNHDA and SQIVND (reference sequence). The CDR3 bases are TGTGCCAGTAAATCCCGGGACGTACCCTACAATGAGCAGTTCTTC. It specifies CASKSRDVPYNEQFF.

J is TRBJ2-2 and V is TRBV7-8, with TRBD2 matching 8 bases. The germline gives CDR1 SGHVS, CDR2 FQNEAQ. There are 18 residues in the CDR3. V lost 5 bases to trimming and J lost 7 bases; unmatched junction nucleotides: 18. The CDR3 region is CASSPIRLGSGVGGELFF. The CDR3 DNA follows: TGTGCCAGCAGCCCCATCCGTCTTGGTAGCGGGGTGGGCGGGGAGCTGTTTTTT.

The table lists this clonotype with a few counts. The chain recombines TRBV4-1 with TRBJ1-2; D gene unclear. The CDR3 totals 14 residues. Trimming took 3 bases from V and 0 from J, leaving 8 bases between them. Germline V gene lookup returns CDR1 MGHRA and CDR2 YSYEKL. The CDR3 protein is CASSQNLANYGYTF. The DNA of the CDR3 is TGCGCCAGCAGCCAGAACCTAGCTAACTATGGCTACACCTTC.

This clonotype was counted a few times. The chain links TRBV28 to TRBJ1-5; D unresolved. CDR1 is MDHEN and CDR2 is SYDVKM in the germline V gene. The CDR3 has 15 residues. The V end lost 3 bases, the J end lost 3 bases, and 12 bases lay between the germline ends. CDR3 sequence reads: CASSFLLGINQPQHF. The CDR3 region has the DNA TGTGCCAGCAGTTTTTTATTAGGGATCAATCAGCCCCAGCATTTT.

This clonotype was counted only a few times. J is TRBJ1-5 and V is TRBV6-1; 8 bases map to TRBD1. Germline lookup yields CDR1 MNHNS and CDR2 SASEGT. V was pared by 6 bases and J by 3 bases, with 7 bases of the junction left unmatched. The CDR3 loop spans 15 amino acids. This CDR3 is CASRREGQDNQPQHF. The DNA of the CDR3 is TGTGCCAGCAGGAGAGAGGGACAGGACAATCAGCCCCAGCATTTT.

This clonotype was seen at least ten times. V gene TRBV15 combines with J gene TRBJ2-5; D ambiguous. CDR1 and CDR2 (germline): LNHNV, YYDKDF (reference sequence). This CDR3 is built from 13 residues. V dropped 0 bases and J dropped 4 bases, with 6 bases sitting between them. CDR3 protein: CATSRDTGETQYF. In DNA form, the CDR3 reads TGTGCCACCAGCAGAGATACGGGAGAGACCCAGTACTTC.

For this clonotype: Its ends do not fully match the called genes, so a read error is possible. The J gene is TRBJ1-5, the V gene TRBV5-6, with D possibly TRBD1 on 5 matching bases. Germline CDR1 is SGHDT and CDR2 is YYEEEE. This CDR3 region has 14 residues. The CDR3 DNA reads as TGTGTCAGCAGTTCGGGGGGTATGAATCAGCCCCAGCATTTT. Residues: CVSSSGGMNQPQHF. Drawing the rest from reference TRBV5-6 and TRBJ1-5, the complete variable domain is DAGVTQSPTHLIKTRGQQVTLRCSPKSGHDTVSWYQQALGQGPQFIFQYYEEEERQRGNFPDRFSGHQFPNYSSELNVNALLLGDSALYLCVSSSGGMNQPQHFGDGTRLSIL.

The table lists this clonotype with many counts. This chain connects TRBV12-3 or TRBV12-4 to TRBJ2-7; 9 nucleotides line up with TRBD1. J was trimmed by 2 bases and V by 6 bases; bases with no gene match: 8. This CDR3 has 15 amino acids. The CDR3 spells CASRGTGTGTYEQYF. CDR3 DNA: TGTGCCAGCAGGGGGACCGGGACAGGGACCTACGAGCAGTACTTC.

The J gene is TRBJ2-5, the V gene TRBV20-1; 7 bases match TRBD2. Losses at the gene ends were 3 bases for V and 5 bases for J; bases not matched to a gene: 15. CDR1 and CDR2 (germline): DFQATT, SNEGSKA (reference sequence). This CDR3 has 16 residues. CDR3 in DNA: TGCAGTGCTAGGCCTAGCGGCTCACCTACCTTGGAGACCCAGTACTTC. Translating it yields CSARPSGSPTLETQYF.

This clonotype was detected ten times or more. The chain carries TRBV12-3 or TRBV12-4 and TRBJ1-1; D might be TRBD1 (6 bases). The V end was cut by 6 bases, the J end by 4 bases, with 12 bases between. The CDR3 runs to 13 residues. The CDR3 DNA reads TGTGCCAGCAGGAACGTCAGGGGCACTGAAGCTTTCTTT. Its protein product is CASRNVRGTEAFF.

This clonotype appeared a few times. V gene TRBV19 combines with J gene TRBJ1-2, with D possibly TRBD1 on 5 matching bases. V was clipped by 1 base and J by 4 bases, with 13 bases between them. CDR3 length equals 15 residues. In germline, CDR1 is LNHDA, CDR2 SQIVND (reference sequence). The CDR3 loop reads CASSIGDGGLYGYTF. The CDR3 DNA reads TGTGCCAGTAGTATAGGGGACGGAGGCCTCTATGGCTACACCTTC.

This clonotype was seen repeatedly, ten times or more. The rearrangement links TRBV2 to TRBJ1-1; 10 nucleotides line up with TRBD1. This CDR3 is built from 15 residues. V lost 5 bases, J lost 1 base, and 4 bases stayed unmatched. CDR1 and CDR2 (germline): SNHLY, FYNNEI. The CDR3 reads CASSRDRGQNTEAFF. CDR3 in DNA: TGTGCCAGCAGTCGGGACAGGGGTCAGAACACTGAAGCTTTCTTT.

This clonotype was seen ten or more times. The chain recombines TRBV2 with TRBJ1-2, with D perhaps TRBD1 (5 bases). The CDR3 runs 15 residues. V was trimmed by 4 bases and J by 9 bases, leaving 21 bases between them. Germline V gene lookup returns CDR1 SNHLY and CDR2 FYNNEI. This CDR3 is CASSAFVGLSRSYTF. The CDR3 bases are TGTGCCAGCAGTGCCTTTGTGGGGCTATCTAGGAGCTACACCTTC.

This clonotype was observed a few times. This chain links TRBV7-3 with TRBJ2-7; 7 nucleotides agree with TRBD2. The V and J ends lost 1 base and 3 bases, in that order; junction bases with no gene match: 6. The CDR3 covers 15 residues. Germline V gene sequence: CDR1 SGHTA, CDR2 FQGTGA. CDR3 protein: CASSLIAGEGYEQYF. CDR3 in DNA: TGTGCCAGCAGCTTAATCGCGGGGGAAGGCTACGAGCAGTACTTC.

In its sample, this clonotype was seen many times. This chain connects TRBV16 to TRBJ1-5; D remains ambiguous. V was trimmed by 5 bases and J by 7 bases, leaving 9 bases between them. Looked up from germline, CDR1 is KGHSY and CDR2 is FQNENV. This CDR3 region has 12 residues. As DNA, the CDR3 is TGTGCCAGCAGCGTAGACGTCCAGCCCCAGCATTTT. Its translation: CASSVDVQPQHF.

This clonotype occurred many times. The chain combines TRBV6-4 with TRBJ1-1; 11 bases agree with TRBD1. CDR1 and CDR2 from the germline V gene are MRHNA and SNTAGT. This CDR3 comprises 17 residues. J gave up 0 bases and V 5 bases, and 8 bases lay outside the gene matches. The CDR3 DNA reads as TGTGCCAGCAGTCGCGGGACAGGGGGGATTATGAACACTGAAGCTTTCTTT. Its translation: CASSRGTGGIMNTEAFF.

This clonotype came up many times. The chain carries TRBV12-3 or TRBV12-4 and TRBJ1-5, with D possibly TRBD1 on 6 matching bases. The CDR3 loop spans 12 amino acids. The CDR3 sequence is CGSGVRNQPQHF. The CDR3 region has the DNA TGTGGGTCAGGGGTTAGGAATCAGCCCCAGCATTTT.

CDR3 protein: CSARDGTSGYTF. The CDR3 DNA reads TGCAGTGCTAGAGACGGGACAAGTGGCTACACCTTC. The chain recombines TRBV20-1 with TRBJ1-2, with D perhaps TRBD1 (6 bases). This CDR3 comprises 12 residues. V was clipped by 0 bases and J by 7 bases, with 9 bases between them. Germline V gives CDR1 DFQATT, CDR2 SNEGSKA (reference sequence).

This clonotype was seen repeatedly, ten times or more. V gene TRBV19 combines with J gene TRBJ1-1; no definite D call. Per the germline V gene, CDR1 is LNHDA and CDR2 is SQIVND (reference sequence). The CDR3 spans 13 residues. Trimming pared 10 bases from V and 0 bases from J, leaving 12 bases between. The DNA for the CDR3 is TGTGCCACTAATGGAGGCATGAACACTGAAGCTTTCTTT. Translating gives CATNGGMNTEAFF.

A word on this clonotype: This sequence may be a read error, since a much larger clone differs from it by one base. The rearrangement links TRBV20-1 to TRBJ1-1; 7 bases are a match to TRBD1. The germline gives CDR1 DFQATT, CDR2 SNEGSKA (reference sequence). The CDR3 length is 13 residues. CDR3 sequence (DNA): TGCAGAGCTCAGACAGGGCTGAACACTGAAGCTTGCTTT. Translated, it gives CRAQTGLNTEACF.

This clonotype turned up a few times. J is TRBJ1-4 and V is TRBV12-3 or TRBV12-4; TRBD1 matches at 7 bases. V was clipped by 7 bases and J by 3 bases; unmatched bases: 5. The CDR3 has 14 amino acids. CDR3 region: CASNLQGPNEKLFF. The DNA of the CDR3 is TGTGCCAGCAACCTACAGGGGCCTAATGAAAAACTGTTTTTT.

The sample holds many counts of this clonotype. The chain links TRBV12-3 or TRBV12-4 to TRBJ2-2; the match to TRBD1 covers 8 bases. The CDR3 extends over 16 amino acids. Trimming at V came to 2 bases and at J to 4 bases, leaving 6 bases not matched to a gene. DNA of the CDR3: TGTGCCAGCAGTTTATCCGGGACAGGTGGCACCGGGGAGCTGTTTTTT. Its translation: CASSLSGTGGTGELFF.

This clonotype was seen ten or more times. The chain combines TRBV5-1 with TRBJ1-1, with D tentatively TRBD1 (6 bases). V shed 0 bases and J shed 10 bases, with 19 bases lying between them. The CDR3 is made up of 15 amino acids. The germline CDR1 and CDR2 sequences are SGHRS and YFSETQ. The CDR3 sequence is CASSLAPGGQSTAFF. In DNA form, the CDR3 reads TGCGCCAGCAGCTTGGCTCCTGGGGGCCAGTCTACAGCTTTCTTT.

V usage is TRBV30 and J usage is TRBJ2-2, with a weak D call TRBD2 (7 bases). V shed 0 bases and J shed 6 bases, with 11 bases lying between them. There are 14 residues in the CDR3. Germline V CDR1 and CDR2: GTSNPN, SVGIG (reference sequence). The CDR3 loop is CAWSVKGGAGELFF. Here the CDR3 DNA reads TGTGCCTGGAGTGTCAAGGGGGGGGCCGGGGAGCTGTTTTTT.

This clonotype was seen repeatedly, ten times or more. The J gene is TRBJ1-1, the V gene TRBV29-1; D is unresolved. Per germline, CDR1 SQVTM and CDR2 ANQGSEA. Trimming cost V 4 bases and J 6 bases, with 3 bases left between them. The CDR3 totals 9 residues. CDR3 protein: CSVGPEAFF. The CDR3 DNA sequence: TGCAGCGTTGGACCTGAAGCTTTCTTT.

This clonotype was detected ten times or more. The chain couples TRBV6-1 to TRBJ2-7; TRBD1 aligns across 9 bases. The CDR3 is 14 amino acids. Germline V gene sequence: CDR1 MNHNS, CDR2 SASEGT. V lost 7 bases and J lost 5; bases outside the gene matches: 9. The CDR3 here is CASIPGDRAHEQYF. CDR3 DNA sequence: TGTGCCAGCATCCCGGGGGACAGGGCGCACGAGCAGTACTTC.

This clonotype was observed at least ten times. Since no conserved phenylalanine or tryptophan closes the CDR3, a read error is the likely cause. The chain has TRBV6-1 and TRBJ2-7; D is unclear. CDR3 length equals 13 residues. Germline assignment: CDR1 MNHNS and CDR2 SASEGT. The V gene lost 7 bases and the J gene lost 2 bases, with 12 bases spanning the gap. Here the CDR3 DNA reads TGTGCCAGCACCGCATTAATAACCTACGAGCAGTACTCC. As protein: CASTALITYEQYS.